The 10 T cell receptor beta chains below come from one sample, sequenced in a study of blood T cell repertoires in COVID-19. Generated by immunoSEQ multiplex PCR, the TCRdb table keeps only in-frame clones and is missing some. The table records 300,000 to 350,000 clones, under 95% of them present only once. The sample consisted of peripheral blood. The source is a woman between 18 and 29 years old who had recovered from COVID-19.

The sample holds a few counts of this clone. V usage is TRBV24-1 and J usage is TRBJ2-5; D remains unclear. V was clipped by 5 bases and J by 4 bases, with 7 bases between them. Germline lookup yields CDR1 KGHDR and CDR2 SFDVKD. There are 12 residues in the CDR3. CDR3 bases: TGTGCCACCAGTGCACAAACAGAGACCCAGTACTTC. Translating gives CATSAQTETQYF.

V usage is TRBV5-5 and J usage is TRBJ2-5, with 12 bases fitting TRBD2. Germline-derived CDR1 and CDR2 are SGHKS and YYEKEE (reference sequence). CDR3 size: 16 residues. The J segment lost 5 bases and the V segment lost 0 bases, leaving 5 bases of the junction unmatched. The DNA for the CDR3 is TGTGCCAGCAGCTTGGAGGCTAGCGGGAGGGGGGAGACCCAGTACTTC. Amino acid sequence: CASSLEASGRGETQYF.

The V and J genes are TRBV18 and TRBJ2-6, with TRBD1 matching 9 bases. This CDR3 region has 17 residues. V lost 2 bases, J lost 2 bases, and 4 bases stayed unmatched. Germline loops: CDR1 KGHSH, CDR2 LQKENI. CDR3 DNA: TGTGCCAGCTCACCAGGACAGGGGAGGGCTGGGGCCAACGTCCTGACTTTC. Translated: CASSPGQGRAGANVLTF.

The rearrangement joins TRBV11-3 to TRBJ2-5; possible D gene TRBD1, 5 bases. V was shortened by 4 bases and J by 1 base, with 13 bases between the two germline ends. The germline V gene has CDR1 SGHNT and CDR2 YENEEA. The CDR3 is 15 amino acids. CDR3 in DNA: TGTGCCAGCAGCTCAAGCCGACAGTTCCAAGAGACCCAGTACTTC. It yields the protein CASSSSRQFQETQYF.

This chain joins TRBV11-3 and TRBJ2-3, with TRBD2 identical over 7 bases. The J segment lost 4 bases and the V segment lost 4 bases, leaving 8 bases of the junction unmatched. The CDR3 loop spans 15 amino acids. The germline gives CDR1 SGHNT, CDR2 YENEEA. The CDR3 nucleotides read TGTGCCAGCAGCTCATGGGGGGGGGAAGCAGATACGCAGTATTTT. This gives the protein CASSSWGGEADTQYF.

This rearrangement joins TRBV30 to TRBJ2-6; D may be TRBD1 (6 bases). V lost 3 bases and J 0 bases, leaving 18 bases between the germline ends. Germline V gene sequence: CDR1 GTSNPN, CDR2 SVGIG (reference sequence). This CDR3 is built from 18 residues. CDR3 DNA: TGTGCCTGGAGAGAAACAGGGTCCTCGCCCTCTGGGGCCAACGTCCTGACTTTC. Translated, it gives CAWRETGSSPSGANVLTF.

For this clone: This may be a read error: a much more frequent sequence differs by one nucleotide. CDR3 region: CTSSGPRGNEQFF. Here the CDR3 DNA reads TGCACCAGCAGCGGACCTAGGGGGAATGAGCAGTTCTTC. The genes are TRBV4-1 and TRBJ2-1, with D possibly matching TRBD1 (6 bases). CDR3 length: 13 residues. Germline V gene data show CDR1 as MGHRA and CDR2 as YSYEKL.

The rearrangement uses TRBV9 and TRBJ2-5; 11 bases align to TRBD2. The CDR3 runs 17 residues. The J segment lost 2 bases and the V segment lost 0 bases, leaving 6 bases of the junction unmatched. Germline V gene sequence: CDR1 SGDLS, CDR2 YYNGEE. CDR3 DNA sequence: TGTGCCAGCAGCGTAGGAGGGACTAGCGGACCTCAAGAGACCCAGTACTTC. This encodes CASSVGGTSGPQETQYF.

The chain couples TRBV29-1 to TRBJ2-1; 11 bases are shared with TRBD2. The ends lost 7 bases at V and 8 bases at J; junction bases unmatched: 10. The CDR3 loop spans 14 amino acids. Per the germline V gene, CDR1 is SQVTM and CDR2 is ANQGSEA. The CDR3 DNA reads TGCAGCGCCAAAGGGCTAGCGGGAGGAGATGAGCAGTTCTTC. It translates to CSAKGLAGGDEQFF.

The V call is TRBV9, the J call TRBJ2-3; D is unclear. CDR3 length equals 13 residues. Germline CDR1 reads SGDLS; CDR2 reads YYNGEE. The V end lost 0 bases, the J end lost 4 bases, and 6 bases lay between the germline ends. The CDR3 DNA sequence: TGTGCCAGCAGCGTAGATCATCCAGATACGCAGTATTTT. This translates into CASSVDHPDTQYF.